The 16 T cell receptor beta chains below all came from one sample that was sequenced in a study of immune evolution from preneoplasia to lung adenocarcinoma. Produced via immunoSEQ multiplex PCR; TCRdb's table is partial and in-frame only. The sample contains just under 5,000 clones, around 84% of which appear only once. The sequenced sample consisted of FFPE normal lung tissue adjacent to the tumor. These receptors originate from a person between 50 and 69 years old with lung adenocarcinoma.

This clone was seen once. The CDR3 DNA reads as TGTGCCAGTAGTATCAGGGGATGGGGCAATCAGCCCCAGCATTTT. It translates to CASSIRGWGNQPQHF. The genes are TRBV19 and TRBJ1-5; tentative D call: TRBD1 (6 bases). V gave up 3 bases and J gave up 2 bases, with 11 bases separating them. The CDR3 is 15 amino acids. Germline V gives CDR1 LNHDA, CDR2 SQIVND (reference sequence). The full variable domain, in which reference TRBV19 and TRBJ1-5 provide the parts outside the CDR3, is DGGITQSPKYLFRKEGQNVTLSCEQNLNHDAMYWYRQDPGQGLRLIYYSQIVNDFQKGDIAEGYSVSREKKESFPLTVTSAQKNPTAFYLCASSIRGWGNQPQHFGDGTRLSIL.

This clone came up a few times. V and J are TRBV6-1 and TRBJ2-2, with 7 positions matching TRBD2. Germline loops: CDR1 MNHNS, CDR2 SASEGT. V dropped 1 base and J dropped 3; count of bases not matched to a gene: 2. There are 15 residues in the CDR3. The CDR3 sequence: CASSEGGSDTGELFF. The CDR3 nucleotides read TGTGCCAGCAGTGAAGGCGGGAGCGACACCGGGGAGCTGTTTTTT.

The rearrangement uses TRBV27 and TRBJ2-3; no definite D call. This CDR3 has 15 amino acids. CDR1 and CDR2 from the germline V gene are MNHEY and SMNVEV (reference sequence). V was pared by 7 bases and J by 1 base, with 15 bases between. CDR3 bases: TGTGCCAGCACCTTTGGTGGCCCCGGCACAGATACGCAGTATTTT. Its translation is CASTFGGPGTDTQYF.

The chain carries TRBV18 and TRBJ2-7, with a tentative D call TRBD1 (5 bases). The CDR3 loop spans 12 amino acids. CDR1 and CDR2 from the germline V gene are KGHSH and LQKENI. Trimming removed 3 bases at V and 2 bases at J, with 5 bases between. The CDR3 bases are TGTGCCAGCTCACCCAGGGCCTACGAGCAGTACTTC. This codes for CASSPRAYEQYF.

CDR3 nucleotides: TGTGCCAGCAGCTTTTTACGAACGCCCAACCAAGAGACCCAGTACTTC. Its translation is CASSFLRTPNQETQYF. V is TRBV13 and J is TRBJ2-5, with D hard to call. This CDR3 has 16 residues. CDR1 PRHDT and CDR2 FYEKMQ come from the germline V gene (reference sequence). V lost 3 bases to trimming and J lost 0 bases, with 14 bases between them.

The chain combines TRBV4-1 with TRBJ1-2; tentative D call: TRBD1 (5 bases). Trimming left V 0 bases short and J 8 bases short, with 16 bases between. CDR3 size: 15 residues. Germline V CDR1 and CDR2: MGHRA, YSYEKL. The CDR3 loop is CASSQENTGLAGYTF. The CDR3 DNA follows: TGCGCCAGCAGCCAAGAGAACACAGGTCTGGCAGGCTACACCTTC.

The count of this clone is one. CDR3 nucleotides: TGTGCCAGCTCACCAACCGGGACTAGCGGAGCGAATGAGCAGTTCTTC. It is translated as CASSPTGTSGANEQFF. This rearrangement joins TRBV18 to TRBJ2-1, with TRBD2 matching 11 bases. CDR1 is KGHSH and CDR2 is LQKENI in the germline V gene. J was trimmed by 7 bases and V by 2 bases; bases with no gene match: 7. The CDR3 is 16 residues long.

The rearrangement uses TRBV6-1 and TRBJ1-1; a possible D gene is TRBD1 (5 bases). Trimming cost V 2 bases and J 6 bases, with 13 bases left between them. This CDR3 is 14 amino acids long. Germline CDR1 MNHNS, CDR2 SASEGT. CDR3 DNA: TGTGCCAGCAGTGAACGGTCGACAGCCTCTGAAGCTTTCTTT. Residues: CASSERSTASEAFF.

The chain couples TRBV30 to TRBJ1-2, with no clear D. Germline CDR1 GTSNPN, CDR2 SVGIG (reference sequence). With 2 bases removed from V and 5 bases from J, the gap between germline ends came to 12 bases. The CDR3 is 13 residues long. In DNA, the CDR3 is TGTGCCTGGAGTCGGCAGGAGGAATATGGCTACACCTTC. Amino acid sequence: CAWSRQEEYGYTF.

The chain couples TRBV5-1 to TRBJ2-1; 13 nucleotides align to TRBD2. Germline V gene lookup returns CDR1 SGHRS and CDR2 YFSETQ. This CDR3 has 14 residues. Trimming removed 4 bases from V and 8 bases from J; junction bases left unmatched: 3. CDR3 DNA sequence: TGCGCCAGCAGCGGGGGACTAGCGGGATATGAGCAGTTCTTC. Translating it yields CASSGGLAGYEQFF.

The chain links TRBV4-1 to TRBJ2-7; the D is unclear. Deletions cut 2 bases from V and 3 bases from J, with 17 bases between. From germline, CDR1 is MGHRA and CDR2 YSYEKL. The CDR3 extends over 16 amino acids. The chain's CDR3 is CASSQLIEDLDYEQYF. CDR3 coding DNA: TGCGCCAGCAGCCAACTCATTGAGGACCTCGACTACGAGCAGTACTTC.

The rearrangement joins TRBV2 to TRBJ2-2; tentative D call: TRBD2 (5 bases). This CDR3 is built from 15 residues. Trimming left V 6 bases short and J 6 bases short, with 17 bases between. CDR1 SNHLY and CDR2 FYNNEI come from the germline V gene. The CDR3 DNA reads as TGTGCCAGCAGCGCGGGTCAGATCGCCCCCGGGGAGCTGTTTTTT. This sequence encodes CASSAGQIAPGELFF.

The CDR3 DNA is TGCAGCGTTTTTTTGCCTGGGAATGAGCAGTTCTTC. Protein sequence: CSVFLPGNEQFF. The rearrangement uses TRBV29-1 and TRBJ2-1; D unresolved. V shed 5 bases and J shed 7 bases, with 12 bases lying between them. The CDR3 runs to 12 residues. Germline-derived CDR1 and CDR2 are SQVTM and ANQGSEA.

The J gene is TRBJ1-2, the V gene TRBV29-1; D is undetermined. The V end lost 2 bases, the J end lost 10 bases, and 14 bases lay between the germline ends. Germline CDR1 reads SQVTM; CDR2 reads ANQGSEA. The CDR3 contains 12 residues. CDR3 in amino acids: CSVETGGLYYTF. CDR3 nucleotides: TGCAGCGTTGAAACCGGCGGCCTTTACTACACCTTC.

The chain has TRBV5-5 and TRBJ2-3; D is undetermined. Trimming shortened V by 0 bases and J by 2 bases, and 7 bases separated the two germline ends. The germline V gene encodes CDR1 SGHKS and CDR2 YYEKEE (reference sequence). There are 14 residues in the CDR3. The CDR3 DNA reads TGTGCCAGCAGCTTGGATCCATCCACAGATACGCAGTATTTT. It codes for CASSLDPSTDTQYF.

The V call is TRBV4-1, the J call TRBJ2-5; D is perhaps TRBD2 (6 bases). This CDR3 is built from 15 residues. The germline V and J ends were trimmed by 0 bases and 8 bases, with 16 bases remaining between them. Germline-derived CDR1 and CDR2 are MGHRA and YSYEKL. CDR3: CASSQDRGGGGTQYF. Here the CDR3 DNA reads TGCGCCAGCAGCCAAGATCGGGGAGGCGGCGGAACCCAGTACTTC.